The present T cell receptor (beta chain) was sequenced within a study of control samples from healthy donors and cancer patients. The sample holds a few counts of this clone. Assay used: immunoSEQ multiplex PCR; TCRdb lists only in-frame clones, some missing. The sample lists 30,000 to 40,000 clones; about four fifths were seen once. This receptor was obtained from a woman in her sixties with lung cancer. The sequencing input was PBMCs.

The DNA of the CDR3 is TGTGCCAGCACCTTGACCATCCCTGGTATGCAGTACTTC. Protein: CASTLTIPGMQYF. The genes are TRBV12-3 or TRBV12-4 and TRBJ2-7; D remains unclear. Trimming took off 7 bases at V and 9 bases at J, with 19 bases between the two ends. There are 13 residues in the CDR3.